Following are 4 T cell receptor beta chains from one sample sequenced in a study of CD8 T cells in Susac syndrome. With random hexamers, reverse transcription was performed on roughly 0.45 to 1 ug of RNA. TCRdb reanalysed the immunoSEQ multiplex PCR reads using MiXCR and keeps one entry per CDR3 protein. The sample holds 350,000 to 550,000 distinct CDR3 sequences, 75% to 90% seen once. The sequenced material came from CD8+ T cells from PBMCs. The receptors derive from a human donor with multiple sclerosis.

V and J are TRBV3-1 and TRBJ2-7, with 9 positions matching TRBD1. The CDR3 is made up of 14 amino acids. Germline V gives CDR1 LGHDT, CDR2 YNNKEL (reference sequence). The V segment lost 3 bases and the J segment 3 bases; nucleotides outside the gene matches: 3. For the CDR3, the DNA is TGTGCCAGCAGCCACCGACAGGGGGTCTACGAGCAGTACTTC. It encodes CASSHRQGVYEQYF.

The gene calls are TRBV27 and TRBJ1-1, with TRBD1 matching 8 bases. The CDR3 runs 16 residues. Trimming took 0 bases from V and 1 from J; bases not matched to a gene: 4. Germline V gene data show CDR1 as MNHEY and CDR2 as SMNVEV (reference sequence). CDR3 region: CASSLSFQGANTEAFF. CDR3 nucleotides: TGTGCCAGCAGTTTATCGTTTCAGGGGGCGAACACTGAAGCTTTCTTT.

The V call is TRBV7-8, the J call TRBJ2-3, with 8 bases lining up with TRBD2. The V gene's germline CDR1 is SGHVS and CDR2 FQNEAQ. The CDR3 runs to 16 residues. Trimming cost V 3 bases and J 2 bases; bases outside gene matches: 7. The CDR3 loop reads CASSLLLAGVTDTQYF. CDR3 coding DNA: TGTGCCAGCAGCTTGTTGCTAGCGGGCGTCACAGATACGCAGTATTTT.

This clonotype has a single count. The chain employs TRBV10-1 and TRBJ1-1, with unresolved D. The CDR3 has 13 amino acids. CDR1 and CDR2 from the germline V gene are WNHNN and SYGVQD (reference sequence). V gave up 6 bases and J gave up 5 bases, with 13 bases separating them. CDR3 DNA: TGCGCCAGCAGCACGGATTTGGGAACTGAAGCTTTCTTT. Encoded protein: CASSTDLGTEAFF.